The 20 T cell receptor beta chains below all came from one sample that was sequenced in a study of graft-versus-host responses after intestinal transplantation. Method: immunoSEQ multiplex PCR; TCRdb's copy keeps in-frame clones and lacks some. The table includes 62,000 or so clones, roughly 89% detected once. This specimen consisted of PBMCs, obtained 26 days after transplant. Receptor source: a human patient who received an intestinal transplant, so some T cells may come from the graft donor.

The chain is built from TRBV5-1 and TRBJ1-2, with D tentatively TRBD1 (5 bases). V lost 0 bases and J 4 bases, leaving 13 bases between the germline ends. CDR1 and CDR2 (germline): SGHRS, YFSETQ. This CDR3 is built from 15 residues. The CDR3 DNA reads as TGCGCCAGCAGCTTGGTGGGGGAGGGTCCCTATGGCTACACCTTC. This sequence encodes CASSLVGEGPYGYTF.

V and J are TRBV4-1 and TRBJ2-3, with TRBD1 matching over 7 bases. The CDR3 spans 16 residues. Per the germline V gene, CDR1 is MGHRA and CDR2 is YSYEKL. The junction had 6 bases not matched to a gene; V was cut back by 1 base and J by 2 bases. For the CDR3, the DNA is TGCGCCAGCAGCCAAGGGGACAGACTTTACACAGATACGCAGTATTTT. Translated: CASSQGDRLYTDTQYF.

The chain combines TRBV2 with TRBJ2-7, with TRBD2 matching over 9 bases. J was trimmed by 2 bases and V by 7 bases; bases with no gene match: 6. Germline V gene data show CDR1 as SNHLY and CDR2 as FYNNEI. This CDR3 has 14 amino acids. The CDR3 loop is CASTAGTSPYEQYF. CDR3 nucleotide sequence: TGTGCCAGCACTGCCGGGACTAGCCCCTACGAGCAGTACTTC.

This rearrangement joins TRBV19 to TRBJ1-2; 9 bases align to TRBD1. After removal of 4 bases from V and 2 bases from J, the junction contained 8 bases not matched to a gene. Germline V CDR1 and CDR2: LNHDA, SQIVND (reference sequence). The CDR3 spans 16 residues. In nucleotides, the CDR3 is TGTGCCAGTAGTAGAACGACCGGGACAGGGAACTATGGCTACACCTTC. Its protein is CASSRTTGTGNYGYTF.

The V call is TRBV6-1, the J call TRBJ2-2; 10 bases align to TRBD1. Germline V gene lookup returns CDR1 MNHNS and CDR2 SASEGT. The CDR3 consists of 20 residues. Germline trimming cut 0 bases from V and 0 bases from J; bases unmatched to any gene: 10. The CDR3 DNA reads TGTGCCAGCAGTGAAGCTCCCCAGGGACAGGGGTTTCCGAACACCGGGGAGCTGTTTTTT. Amino acids: CASSEAPQGQGFPNTGELFF.

The chain links TRBV6-1 to TRBJ2-7, with TRBD2 matching over 13 bases. This CDR3 is built from 16 residues. Germline V gene data show CDR1 as MNHNS and CDR2 as SASEGT. The ends lost 3 bases at V and 5 bases at J; junction bases unmatched: 7. The CDR3 DNA reads TGTGCCAGCAGTGAGCGGACTAGCGGGAGTTTGGACGAGCAGTACTTC. It yields the protein CASSERTSGSLDEQYF.

The CDR3 nucleotides read TGTGCCAGCAGTTTATCCGGGCAGGGAGGTGGGGCCAACGTCCTGACTTTC. This codes for CASSLSGQGGGANVLTF. This chain connects TRBV28 to TRBJ2-6; a possible D gene is TRBD2 (6 bases). Germline V gives CDR1 MDHEN, CDR2 SYDVKM. The CDR3 length is 17 residues. Trimming pared 1 base from V and 3 bases from J, leaving 13 bases between.

The chain is built from TRBV5-6 and TRBJ1-3; D perhaps matches TRBD1 (5 bases). The CDR3 consists of 16 residues. Germline-derived CDR1 and CDR2 are SGHDT and YYEEEE. V was pared by 4 bases and J by 0 bases, with 14 bases between. The CDR3 loop is CASSLQGRSSGNTIYF. The CDR3 coding sequence is TGTGCCAGCAGCCTCCAGGGCAGAAGCTCTGGAAACACCATATATTTT.

The CDR3, as DNA: TGTGCCAGCAGTGACACGGCGGGGGGGACTAGCAATGAGCAGTTCTTC. Encoded protein: CASSDTAGGTSNEQFF. The chain combines TRBV6-4 with TRBJ2-1, with 9 bases lining up with TRBD2. This CDR3 is built from 16 residues. Germline V gene lookup returns CDR1 MRHNA and CDR2 SNTAGT. V shed 2 bases and J 6 bases; nucleotides not matched to a gene: 8.

The rearrangement uses TRBV5-1 and TRBJ2-3; 7 nucleotides line up with TRBD2. CDR1 and CDR2 from the germline V gene are SGHRS and YFSETQ. CDR3 size: 15 residues. With 5 bases clipped from V and 4 bases from J, the junction kept 10 bases outside the gene matches. The CDR3 DNA reads as TGCGCCAGCAGTTACAACCCGGGGGGAGCAGATACGCAGTATTTT. This gives the protein CASSYNPGGADTQYF.

In nucleotides, the CDR3 is TGTGCCAGTAGTATAGGTGCAGGGGCGAACACTGAAGCTTTCTTT. Translation gives CASSIGAGANTEAFF. The V gene is TRBV19, the J gene TRBJ1-1; a possible D gene is TRBD1 (6 bases). V lost 1 base to trimming and J lost 1 base, with 10 bases between them. The CDR3 loop spans 15 amino acids. Germline V gene lookup returns CDR1 LNHDA and CDR2 SQIVND (reference sequence).

J is TRBJ2-1 and V is TRBV7-8; 9 bases map to TRBD1. After removal of 4 bases from V and 2 bases from J, the junction contained 6 bases not matched to a gene. The CDR3 extends over 16 amino acids. The germline CDR1 and CDR2 sequences are SGHVS and FQNEAQ. CDR3 DNA: TGTGCCAGCAGCTCAACCGGGACAGGGACCTACAATGAGCAGTTCTTC. Translated, it gives CASSSTGTGTYNEQFF.

This clone was seen a single time. CDR3 nucleotide sequence: TGCAGTGCTAGAGATCGGGGAGAGCAGTACTTC. Its protein is CSARDRGEQYF. V is TRBV20-1 and J is TRBJ2-7, with D possibly matching TRBD2 (5 bases). This CDR3 contains 11 residues. In germline, CDR1 is DFQATT, CDR2 SNEGSKA (reference sequence). V lost 0 bases, J lost 7 bases, and 7 bases lay in between.

The J gene is TRBJ2-5, the V gene TRBV4-1; D is perhaps TRBD2 (5 bases). The CDR3 totals 15 residues. Germline CDR1 is MGHRA and CDR2 is YSYEKL. Trimming removed 0 bases at V and 2 bases at J, with 10 bases between. This CDR3 reads CASSQDPSRQETQYF. The CDR3 bases are TGCGCCAGCAGCCAAGACCCTAGCAGGCAAGAGACCCAGTACTTC.

The rearrangement uses TRBV7-9 and TRBJ1-1; 8 bases align to TRBD1. There are 16 residues in the CDR3. V trimming: 3 bases; J trimming: 1 base; junction bases outside the gene matches: 7. CDR1 and CDR2 from the germline V gene are SEHNR and FQNEAQ (reference sequence). CDR3 sequence: CASSFGQGRWNTEAFF. CDR3 coding DNA: TGTGCCAGCAGCTTTGGACAGGGAAGGTGGAACACTGAAGCTTTCTTT.

The chain recombines TRBV5-4 with TRBJ1-1, with 8 bases identical to TRBD1. The CDR3 contains 15 residues. J lost 7 bases, V lost 4 bases, and 12 bases had no gene match. The germline gives CDR1 SGHNT, CDR2 YYREEE (reference sequence). CDR3 nucleotide sequence: TGTGCCAGCAGCGATCTTTCAGGGGGCGCGGGTGAAGCTTTCTTT. Residues: CASSDLSGGAGEAFF.

The V call is TRBV7-8, the J call TRBJ1-1; 9 nucleotides match TRBD1. The germline V gene encodes CDR1 SGHVS and CDR2 FQNEAQ. The CDR3 totals 15 residues. The junction had 3 bases not matched to a gene; V was cut back by 2 bases and J by 2 bases. The chain's CDR3 is CASSLRDRANTEAFF. The CDR3 nucleotides read TGTGCCAGCAGCTTACGGGACAGGGCAAACACTGAAGCTTTCTTT.

In its sample, this clone ranks as medium-sized. This sequence joins TRBV4-1 and TRBJ1-2; 9 bases are shared with TRBD1. Trimming at V came to 4 bases and at J to 2 bases, leaving 2 bases not matched to a gene. Germline V gene data show CDR1 as MGHRA and CDR2 as YSYEKL. This CDR3 has 14 amino acids. The CDR3 DNA sequence: TGCGCCAGCAGCCCCGGACAGGGGAACTATGGCTACACCTTC. The encoded protein is CASSPGQGNYGYTF.

This chain uses TRBV7-2 with TRBJ2-1; TRBD1 is a possible D gene (5 bases). The CDR3 loop spans 17 amino acids. Germline assignment: CDR1 SGHTA and CDR2 FQGNSA. Trimming left V 4 bases short and J 9 bases short, with 25 bases between. In DNA, the CDR3 is TGTGCCAGCAGCTATCTATTACAGGTTGAGGTTGGTGGTGAGCAGTTCTTC. This codes for CASSYLLQVEVGGEQFF.

This clone was recorded once. V gene TRBV27 combines with J gene TRBJ2-5; TRBD2 might be the D (6 bases). CDR1 and CDR2 from the germline V gene are MNHEY and SMNVEV (reference sequence). V lost 4 bases to trimming and J lost 1 base, with 19 bases between them. This CDR3 region has 17 residues. DNA for the CDR3: TGTGCCAGCAGTTCACCCTCTTTGGGGGGTTCCCAAGAGACCCAGTACTTC. Encoded protein: CASSSPSLGGSQETQYF.